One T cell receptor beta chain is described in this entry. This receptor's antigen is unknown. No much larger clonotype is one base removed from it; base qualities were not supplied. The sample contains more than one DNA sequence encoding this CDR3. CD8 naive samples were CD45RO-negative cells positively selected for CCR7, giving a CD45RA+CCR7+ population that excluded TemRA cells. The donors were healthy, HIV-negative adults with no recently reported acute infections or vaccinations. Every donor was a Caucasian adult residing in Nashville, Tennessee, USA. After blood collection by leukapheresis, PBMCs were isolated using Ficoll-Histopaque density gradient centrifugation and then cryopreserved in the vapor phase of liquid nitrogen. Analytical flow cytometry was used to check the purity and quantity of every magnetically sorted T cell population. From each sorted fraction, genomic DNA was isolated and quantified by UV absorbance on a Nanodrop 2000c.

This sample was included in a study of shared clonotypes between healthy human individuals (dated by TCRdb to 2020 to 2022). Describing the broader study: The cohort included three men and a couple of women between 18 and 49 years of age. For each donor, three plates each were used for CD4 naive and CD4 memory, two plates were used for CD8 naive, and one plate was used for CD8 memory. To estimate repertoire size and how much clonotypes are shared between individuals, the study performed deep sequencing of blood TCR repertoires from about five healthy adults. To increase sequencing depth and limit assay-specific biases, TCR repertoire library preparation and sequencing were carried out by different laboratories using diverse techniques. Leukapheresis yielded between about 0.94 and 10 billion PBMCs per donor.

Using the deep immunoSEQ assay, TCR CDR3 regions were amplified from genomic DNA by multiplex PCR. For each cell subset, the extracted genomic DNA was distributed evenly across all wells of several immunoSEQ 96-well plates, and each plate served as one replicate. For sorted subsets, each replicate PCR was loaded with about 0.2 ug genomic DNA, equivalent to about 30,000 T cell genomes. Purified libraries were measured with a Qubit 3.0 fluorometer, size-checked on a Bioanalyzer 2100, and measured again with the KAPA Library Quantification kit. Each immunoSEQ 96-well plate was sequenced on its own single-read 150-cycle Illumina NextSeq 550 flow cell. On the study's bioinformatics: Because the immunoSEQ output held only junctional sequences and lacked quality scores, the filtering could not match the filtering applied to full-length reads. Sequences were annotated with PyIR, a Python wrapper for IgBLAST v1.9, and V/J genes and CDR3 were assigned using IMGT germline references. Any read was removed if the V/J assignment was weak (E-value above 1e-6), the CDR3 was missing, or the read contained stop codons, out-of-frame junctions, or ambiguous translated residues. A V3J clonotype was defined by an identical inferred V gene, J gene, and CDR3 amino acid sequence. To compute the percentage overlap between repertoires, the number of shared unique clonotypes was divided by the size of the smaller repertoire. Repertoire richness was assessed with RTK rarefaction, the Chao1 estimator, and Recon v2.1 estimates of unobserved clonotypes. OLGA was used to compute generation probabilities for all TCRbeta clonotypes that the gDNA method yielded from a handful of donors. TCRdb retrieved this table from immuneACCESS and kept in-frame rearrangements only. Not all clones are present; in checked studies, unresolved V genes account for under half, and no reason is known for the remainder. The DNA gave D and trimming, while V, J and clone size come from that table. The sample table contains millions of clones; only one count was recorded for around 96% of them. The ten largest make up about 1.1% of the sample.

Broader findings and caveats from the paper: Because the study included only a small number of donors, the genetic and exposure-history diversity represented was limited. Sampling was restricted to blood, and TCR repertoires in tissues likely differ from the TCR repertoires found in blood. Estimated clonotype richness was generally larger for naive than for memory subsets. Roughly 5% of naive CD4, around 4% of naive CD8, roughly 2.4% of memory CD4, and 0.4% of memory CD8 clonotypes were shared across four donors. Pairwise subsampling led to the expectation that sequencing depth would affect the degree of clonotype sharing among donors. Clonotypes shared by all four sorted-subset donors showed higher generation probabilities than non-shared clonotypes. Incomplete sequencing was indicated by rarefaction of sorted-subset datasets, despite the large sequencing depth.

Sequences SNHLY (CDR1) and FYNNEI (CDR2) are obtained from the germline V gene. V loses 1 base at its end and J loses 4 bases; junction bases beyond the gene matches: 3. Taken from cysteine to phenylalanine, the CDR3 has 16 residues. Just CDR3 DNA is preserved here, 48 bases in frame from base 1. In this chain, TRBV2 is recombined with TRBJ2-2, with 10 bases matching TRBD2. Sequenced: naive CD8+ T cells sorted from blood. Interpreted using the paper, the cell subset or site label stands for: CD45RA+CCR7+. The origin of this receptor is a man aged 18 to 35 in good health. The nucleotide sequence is TGTGCCAGCAGTGAAGGCCTAGCGGGGGTCACCGGGGAGCTGTTTTTT. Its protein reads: CASSEGLAGVTGELFF.